This entry describes one TCR beta chain. Its antigen is unidentified. These data are taken from a study of graft-versus-host responses after intestinal transplantation. Study-level information: Recipients had transplants, and these were multivisceral, liver-intestinal, or isolated intestinal. Overall study results and limits: In patients with graft-donor T cell macrochimerism, allograft graft-versus-host to host-versus-graft clonal ratios were high.

Measured with immunoSEQ multiplex PCR; TCRdb has only the in-frame clones, and not every one. The data contain about 78,000 clones, 80% to 90% of them seen just once; the ten biggest clones take up more than 7%. CDR3 length: 16 amino acids. CDR1 MNHNS and CDR2 SASEGT come from the germline V gene. With 0 bases clipped from V and 3 bases from J, the junction kept 4 bases outside the gene matches. This rearrangement joins TRBV6-1 to TRBJ2-5; 10 bases agree with TRBD1. This receptor was taken from a human donor who was the organ donor for an intestinal transplant. The source was unstimulated CD8+ T cells sorted from spleen or lymph node cells, collected before transplant. The DNA for the CDR3 is TGTGCCAGCAGTGAAGCTACCGGGACAGGGGAAGAGACCCAGTACTTC. Protein sequence: CASSEATGTGEETQYF.